The source of this T cell receptor (beta chain) is a study of regulatory T cells in long-lasting Graves disease. TCR beta libraries were built with iRepertoire HTBI primers and Arm-PCR of CDR3 regions. Per the study methods: Spanning all samples, the identified segments comprised around 60 TRBV and approximately 14 TRBJ. TCRdb called the multiplex PCR reads again in MiXCR, with one record for every CDR3 protein. TCRdb, rather than the study authors, made the V and J calls. The top ten hold around 10% of the sample, which has under 500,000 distinct CDR3 sequences, around 15% seen once. The time point was: newly diagnosed GD, antithyroid drugs for less than 3 months. From PBMCs, RNA was extracted and then used to make the TCR library. J was trimmed by 3 bases and V by 5 bases; bases with no gene match: 7. From germline, CDR1 is MNHNS and CDR2 SASEGT. There are 16 residues in the CDR3. These data were also filed under a second study, of T cells in Graves' hyperthyroidism and ophthalmopathy.

The starting material was peripheral blood mononuclear cells (PBMCs), obtained at new diagnosis, from a patient treated with antithyroid drugs. The chain carries TRBV6-1 and TRBJ2-7, with 13 positions matching TRBD2. The sequence derives from a woman in her thirties with Graves disease. CDR3 amino acids: CASSSRTSGRVYEQYF. CDR3 in DNA: TGTGCCAGCAGTTCAAGGACTAGCGGGAGAGTCTACGAGCAGTACTTC.